This T cell receptor beta chain originates from a study of identical twins. Study-wide findings and caveats: There was more out-of-frame TCR alpha sharing in monozygotic twins than models estimated.

One entry per CDR3 protein results from TCRdb running MiXCR on the 5' RACE reads. The table records 500,000 to 650,000 distinct CDR3 sequences, 7% to 7.5% of them present only once. Details on this clonotype: What it binds is unknown.

The CDR3 is 14 residues long. CDR1 and CDR2 from the germline V gene are SGDLS and YYNGEE. Between the trimmed V and J ends, which lost 0 bases and 1 base, there was a span of 8 bases. The same sample was also used in a study of yellow fever vaccine responses in identical twins.

This clonotype was obtained from a woman between 18 and 30 years old in good health. The genes are TRBV9 and TRBJ2-7; D not certain. Sequencing input: PBMCs. The CDR3 region is CASSVEVWSYEQYF. The CDR3 nucleotides read TGTGCCAGCAGCGTAGAAGTCTGGTCCTACGAGCAGTACTTC.